The clone carrying this TCR beta chain was observed a few times. The CDR3 is 14 residues long. V lost 5 bases and J 0 bases, leaving 10 bases between the germline ends. CDR1 is SNHLY and CDR2 is FYNNEI in the germline V gene. This specimen belongs to a study of blood T cell repertoires in COVID-19. Study in general: The analysed material was cDNA or gDNA that came from T cells, B-cell-depleted T cells, or PBMCs.

Across about two dozen US areas, participants ranged in age from 18 to 89 years. Source study methods: Amplifying reference gene primers gave estimates of nucleated cell counts. Method: immunoSEQ multiplex PCR; TCRdb's copy keeps in-frame clones and lacks some. Clone size and V and J calls were adopted from that table, with D and trimming inferred from the DNA. The profile shows a few hundred thousand clones, over 75% of them singletons. The specimen sequenced was PBMCs or T cells enriched from blood (not recorded which). The sequence was obtained from a woman between 35 and 50 years old with acute COVID-19. The V and J genes are TRBV2 and TRBJ1-2, with D hard to call. The CDR3 region has the DNA TGTGCCAGCAGTACCGAGGGCACTAACTATGGCTACACCTTC. Its protein product is CASSTEGTNYGYTF.